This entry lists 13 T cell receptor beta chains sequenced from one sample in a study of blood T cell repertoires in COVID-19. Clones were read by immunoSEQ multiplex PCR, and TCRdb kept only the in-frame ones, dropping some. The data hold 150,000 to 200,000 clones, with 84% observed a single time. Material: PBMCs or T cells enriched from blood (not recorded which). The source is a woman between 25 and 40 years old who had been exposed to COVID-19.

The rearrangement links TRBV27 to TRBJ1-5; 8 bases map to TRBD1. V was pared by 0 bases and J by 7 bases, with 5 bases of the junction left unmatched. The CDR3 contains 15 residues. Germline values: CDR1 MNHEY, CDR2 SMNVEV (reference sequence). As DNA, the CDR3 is TGTGCCAGCAGTTTATCCCAGGGGGCAGAGCAGCCCCAGCATTTT. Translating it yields CASSLSQGAEQPQHF.

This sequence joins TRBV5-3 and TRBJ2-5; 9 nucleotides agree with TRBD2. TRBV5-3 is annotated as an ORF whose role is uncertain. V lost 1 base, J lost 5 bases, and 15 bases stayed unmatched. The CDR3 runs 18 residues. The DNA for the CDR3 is TGTGCCAGAAGCTTGTTGGCGTTCTGCGGGGGGGCCCTGGAGACCCAGTACTTC. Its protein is CARSLLAFCGGALETQYF.

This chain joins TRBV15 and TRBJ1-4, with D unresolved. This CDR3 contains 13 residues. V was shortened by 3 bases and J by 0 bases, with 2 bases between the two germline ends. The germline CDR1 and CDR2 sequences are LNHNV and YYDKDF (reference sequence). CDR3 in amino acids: CATSSATNEKLFF. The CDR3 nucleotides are TGTGCCACCAGCAGCGCAACTAATGAAAAACTGTTTTTT.

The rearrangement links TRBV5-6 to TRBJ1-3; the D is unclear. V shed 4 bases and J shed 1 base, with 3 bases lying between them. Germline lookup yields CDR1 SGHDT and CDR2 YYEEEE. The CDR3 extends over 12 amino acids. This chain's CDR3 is CASSLSGNTIYF. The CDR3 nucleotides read TGTGCCAGCAGCCTGTCTGGAAACACCATATATTTT.

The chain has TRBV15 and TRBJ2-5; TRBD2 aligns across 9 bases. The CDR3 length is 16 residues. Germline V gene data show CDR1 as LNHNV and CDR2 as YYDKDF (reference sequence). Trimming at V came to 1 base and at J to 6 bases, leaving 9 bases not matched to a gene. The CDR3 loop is CATSRGTGTSLKTQYF. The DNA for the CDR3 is TGTGCCACCAGCAGAGGAACCGGGACTAGCCTCAAGACCCAGTACTTC.

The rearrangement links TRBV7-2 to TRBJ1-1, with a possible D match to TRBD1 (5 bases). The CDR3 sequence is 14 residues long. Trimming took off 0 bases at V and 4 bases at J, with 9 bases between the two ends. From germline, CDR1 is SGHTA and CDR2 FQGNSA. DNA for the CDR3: TGTGCCAGCAGCTTAGCGGGGGGGAGCACTGAAGCTTTCTTT. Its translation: CASSLAGGSTEAFF.

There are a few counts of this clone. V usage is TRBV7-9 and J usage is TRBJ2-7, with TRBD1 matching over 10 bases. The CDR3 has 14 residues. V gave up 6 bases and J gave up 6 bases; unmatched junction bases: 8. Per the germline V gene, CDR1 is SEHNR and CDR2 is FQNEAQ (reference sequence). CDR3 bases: TGTGCCAGCAGACCCCCGGGACAGGGGAGCGAGCAGTACTTC. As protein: CASRPPGQGSEQYF.

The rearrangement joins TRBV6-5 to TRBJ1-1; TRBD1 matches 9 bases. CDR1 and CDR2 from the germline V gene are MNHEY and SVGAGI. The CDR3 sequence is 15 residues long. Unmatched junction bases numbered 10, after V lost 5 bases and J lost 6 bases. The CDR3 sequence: CASSRPGTGLAEAFF. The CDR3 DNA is TGTGCCAGCAGTCGACCCGGGACAGGGCTCGCTGAAGCTTTCTTT.

The CDR3 protein is CASSLRRVDTGELFF. The CDR3 DNA reads as TGTGCCAGCAGCTTAAGGCGGGTTGACACCGGGGAGCTGTTTTTT. The V call is TRBV7-9, the J call TRBJ2-2, with a tentative D call TRBD2 (5 bases). This CDR3 comprises 15 residues. CDR1 and CDR2 (germline): SEHNR, FQNEAQ (reference sequence). The germline V and J ends were trimmed by 2 bases and 3 bases, with 10 bases remaining between them.

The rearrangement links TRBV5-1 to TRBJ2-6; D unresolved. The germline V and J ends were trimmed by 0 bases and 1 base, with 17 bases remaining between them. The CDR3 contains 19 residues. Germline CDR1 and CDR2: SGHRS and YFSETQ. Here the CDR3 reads CASSLASVAYGSGANVLTF. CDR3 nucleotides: TGCGCCAGCAGCTTGGCCTCAGTTGCATACGGGTCTGGGGCCAACGTCCTGACTTTC.

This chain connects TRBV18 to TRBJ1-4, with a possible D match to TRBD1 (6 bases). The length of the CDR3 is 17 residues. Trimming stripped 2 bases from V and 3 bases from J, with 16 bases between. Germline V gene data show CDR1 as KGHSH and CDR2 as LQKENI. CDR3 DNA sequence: TGTGCCAGCTCACCATCGATCCGAGGGGGGGCTAATGAAAAACTGTTTTTT. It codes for CASSPSIRGGANEKLFF.

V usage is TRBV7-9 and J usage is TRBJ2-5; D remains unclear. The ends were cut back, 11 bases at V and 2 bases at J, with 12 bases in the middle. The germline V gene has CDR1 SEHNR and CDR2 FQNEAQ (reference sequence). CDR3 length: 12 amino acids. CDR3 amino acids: CAFAEEQETQYF. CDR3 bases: TGTGCCTTTGCTGAGGAGCAAGAGACCCAGTACTTC. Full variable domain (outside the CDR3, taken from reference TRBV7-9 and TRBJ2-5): DTGVSQNPRHKITKRGQNVTFRCDPISEHNRLYWYRQTLGQGPEFLTYFQNEAQLEKSRLLSDRFSAERPKGSFSTLEIQRTEQGDSAMYLCAFAEEQETQYFGPGTRLLVL.

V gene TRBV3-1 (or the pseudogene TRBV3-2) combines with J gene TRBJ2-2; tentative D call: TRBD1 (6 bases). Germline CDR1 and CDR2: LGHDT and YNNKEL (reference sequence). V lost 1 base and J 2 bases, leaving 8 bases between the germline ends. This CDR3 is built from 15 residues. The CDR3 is CASSQGGLNTGELFF. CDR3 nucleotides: TGTGCCAGCAGCCAAGGGGGGCTAAACACCGGGGAGCTGTTTTTT.